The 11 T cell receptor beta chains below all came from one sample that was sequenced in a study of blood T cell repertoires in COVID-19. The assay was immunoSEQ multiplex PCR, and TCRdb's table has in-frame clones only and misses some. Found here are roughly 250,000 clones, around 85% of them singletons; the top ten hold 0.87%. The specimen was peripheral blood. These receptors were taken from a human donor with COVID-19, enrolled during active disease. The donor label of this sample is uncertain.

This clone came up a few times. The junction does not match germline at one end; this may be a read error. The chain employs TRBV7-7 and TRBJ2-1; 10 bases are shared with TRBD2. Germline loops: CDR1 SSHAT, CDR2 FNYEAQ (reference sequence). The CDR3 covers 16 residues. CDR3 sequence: CASSQHGGSSGSEQFF. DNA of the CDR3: TGTGCTAGCAGCCAGCATGGAGGATCTAGCGGGAGCGAGCAGTTCTTC.

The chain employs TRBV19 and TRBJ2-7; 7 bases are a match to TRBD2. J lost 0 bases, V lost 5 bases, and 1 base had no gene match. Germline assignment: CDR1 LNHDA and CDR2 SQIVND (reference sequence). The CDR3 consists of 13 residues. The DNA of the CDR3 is TGTGCCAGTAGTTGGGGGGGCTCCTACGAGCAGTACTTC. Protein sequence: CASSWGGSYEQYF.

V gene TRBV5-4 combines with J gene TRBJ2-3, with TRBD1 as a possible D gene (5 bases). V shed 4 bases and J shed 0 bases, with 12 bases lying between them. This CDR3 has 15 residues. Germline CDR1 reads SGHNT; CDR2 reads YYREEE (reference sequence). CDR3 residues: CASSLNRISTDTQYF. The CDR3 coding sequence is TGTGCCAGCAGCCTAAACAGGATTAGCACAGATACGCAGTATTTT.

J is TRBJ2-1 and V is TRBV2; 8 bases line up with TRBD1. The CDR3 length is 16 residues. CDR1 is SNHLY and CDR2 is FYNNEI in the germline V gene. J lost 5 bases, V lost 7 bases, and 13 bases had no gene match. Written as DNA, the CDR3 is TGTGCCAGCATCCCAGACAGGGGCTCGGCCGACAATGAGCAGTTCTTC. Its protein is CASIPDRGSADNEQFF. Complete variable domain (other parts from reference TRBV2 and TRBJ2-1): EPEVTQTPSHQVTQMGQEVILRCVPISNHLYFYWYRQILGQKVEFLVSFYNNEISEKSEIFDDQFSVERPDGSNFTLKIRSTKLEDSAMYFCASIPDRGSADNEQFFGPGTRLTVL.

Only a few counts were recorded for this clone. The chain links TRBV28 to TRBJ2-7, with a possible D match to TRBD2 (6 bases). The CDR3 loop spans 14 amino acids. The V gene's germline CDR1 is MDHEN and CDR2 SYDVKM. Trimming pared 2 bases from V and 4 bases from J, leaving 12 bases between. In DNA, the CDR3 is TGTGCCAGCAGTTTAATCGGGAGACCGTACGAGCAGTACTTC. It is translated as CASSLIGRPYEQYF.

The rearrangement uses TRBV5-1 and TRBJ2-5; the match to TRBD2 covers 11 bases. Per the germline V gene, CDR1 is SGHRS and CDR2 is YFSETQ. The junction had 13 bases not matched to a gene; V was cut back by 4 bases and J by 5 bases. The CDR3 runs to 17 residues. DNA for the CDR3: TGCGCCAGCAGCCCTGGTGAAACTAGCGGGAGTTGGGAGACCCAGTACTTC. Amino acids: CASSPGETSGSWETQYF.

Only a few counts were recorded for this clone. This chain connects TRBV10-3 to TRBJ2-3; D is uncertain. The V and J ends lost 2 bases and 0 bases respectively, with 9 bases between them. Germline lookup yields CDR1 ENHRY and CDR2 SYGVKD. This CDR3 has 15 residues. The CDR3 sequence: CAISEPTGSTDTQYF. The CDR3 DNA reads TGTGCCATCAGTGAGCCTACCGGGAGCACAGATACGCAGTATTTT.

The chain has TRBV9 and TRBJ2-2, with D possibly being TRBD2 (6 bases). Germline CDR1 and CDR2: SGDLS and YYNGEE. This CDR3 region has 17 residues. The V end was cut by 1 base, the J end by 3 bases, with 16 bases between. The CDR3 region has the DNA TGTGCCAGCAGCGTATCACCCCGGAGGGTCGACACCGGGGAGCTGTTTTTT. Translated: CASSVSPRRVDTGELFF. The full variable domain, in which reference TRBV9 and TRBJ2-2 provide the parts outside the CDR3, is DSGVTQTPKHLITATGQRVTLRCSPRSGDLSVYWYQQSLDQGLQFLIQYYNGEERAKGNILERFSAQQFPDLHSELNLSSLELGDSALYFCASSVSPRRVDTGELFFGEGSRLTVL.

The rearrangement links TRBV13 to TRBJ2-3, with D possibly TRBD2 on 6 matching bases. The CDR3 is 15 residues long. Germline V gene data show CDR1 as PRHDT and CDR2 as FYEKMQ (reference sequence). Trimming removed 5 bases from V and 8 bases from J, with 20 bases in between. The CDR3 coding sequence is TGTGCCAGCAGCGCGGGCCTTCTTCCCGGGGGTACGCAGTATTTT. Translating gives CASSAGLLPGGTQYF.

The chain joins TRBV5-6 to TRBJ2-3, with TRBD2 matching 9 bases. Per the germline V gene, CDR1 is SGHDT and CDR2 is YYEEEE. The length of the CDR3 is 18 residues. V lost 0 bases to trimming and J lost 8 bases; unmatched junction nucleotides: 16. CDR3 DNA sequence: TGTGCCAGCAGCTTGGTGGCGCAAGCGGGGGGAACAAGTATTACGCAGTATTTT. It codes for CASSLVAQAGGTSITQYF.

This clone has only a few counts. The CDR3 nucleotides read TGCGCCAGCACGGGGGAACCAGCCGCTAATGAAAAACTGTTTTTT. It translates to CASTGEPAANEKLFF. The chain employs TRBV5-1 and TRBJ1-4; D perhaps matches TRBD1 (5 bases). Germline V gives CDR1 SGHRS, CDR2 YFSETQ. Trimming removed 6 bases from V and 3 bases from J, with 15 bases in between. This CDR3 region has 15 residues. Full variable domain (missing parts from reference TRBV5-1 and TRBJ1-4): KAGVTQTPRYLIKTRGQQVTLSCSPISGHRSVSWYQQTPGQGLQFLFEYFSETQRNKGNFPGRFSGRQFSNSRSEMNVSTLELGDSALYLCASTGEPAANEKLFFGSGTQLSVL.